This TCR beta chain was captured by sequencing in a study of regulatory T cells in long-lasting Graves disease. Findings of the study overall: With persistent disease, TRBV28, TRBJ1-2 and TRBJ2-5 were the favored segments.

The germline V gene encodes CDR1 MDHEN and CDR2 SYDVKM. After removal of 4 bases from V and 3 bases from J, the junction contained 32 bases not matched to a gene. The CDR3 consists of 24 residues. The TCR beta library used iRepertoire HTBI primers with Arm-PCR amplification of CDR3. TCRdb processed the multiplex PCR reads anew with MiXCR; each CDR3 protein has one entry. The table lists more than 350,000 distinct CDR3 sequences, around 20% of them singletons. Time point described: persistent/refractory GD, antithyroid drugs over 5 years with positive TRAb. The TCR library used RNA extracted from PBMCs. This clonotype appeared many times. No antigen is known for it.

The input for sequencing was peripheral blood mononuclear cells (PBMCs), taken when the disease was refractory, from a patient treated with antithyroid drugs. This chain uses TRBV28 with TRBJ2-7; TRBD2 matches at 11 bases. The TCR was taken from a female donor with Graves disease. In DNA form, the CDR3 reads TGTGCCAGCAGTTCGACGAAGCTTAAGGCCCGATCCCCCCGCGAACTAGCGGGAGTCTACGAGCAGTACTTC. Amino acid sequence: CASSSTKLKARSPRELAGVYEQYF.